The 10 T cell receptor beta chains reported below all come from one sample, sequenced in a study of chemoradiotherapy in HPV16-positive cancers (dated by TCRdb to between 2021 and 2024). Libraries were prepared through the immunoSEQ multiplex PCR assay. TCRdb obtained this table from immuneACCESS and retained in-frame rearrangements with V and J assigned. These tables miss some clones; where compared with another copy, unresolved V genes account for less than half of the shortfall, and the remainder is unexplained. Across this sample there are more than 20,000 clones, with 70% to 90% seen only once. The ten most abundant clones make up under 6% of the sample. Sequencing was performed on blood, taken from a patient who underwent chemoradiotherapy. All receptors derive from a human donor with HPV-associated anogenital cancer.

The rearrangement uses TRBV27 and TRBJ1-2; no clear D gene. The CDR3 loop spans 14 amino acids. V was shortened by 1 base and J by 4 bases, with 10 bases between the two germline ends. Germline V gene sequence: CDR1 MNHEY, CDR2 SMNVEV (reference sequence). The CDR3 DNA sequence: TGTGCCAGCAGTTTATTCGGCAGCCTCTATGGCTACACCTTC. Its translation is CASSLFGSLYGYTF.

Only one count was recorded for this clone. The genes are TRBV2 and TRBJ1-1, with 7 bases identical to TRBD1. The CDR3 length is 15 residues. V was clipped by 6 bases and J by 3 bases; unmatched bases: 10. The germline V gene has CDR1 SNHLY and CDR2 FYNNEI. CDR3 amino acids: CASRTGQGGHTEAFF. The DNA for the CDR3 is TGTGCCAGCAGGACAGGGCAGGGGGGGCACACTGAAGCTTTCTTT.

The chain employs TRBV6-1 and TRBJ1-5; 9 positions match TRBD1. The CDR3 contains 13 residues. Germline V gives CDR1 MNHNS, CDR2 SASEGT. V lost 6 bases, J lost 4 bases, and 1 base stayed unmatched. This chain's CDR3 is CASSGTGNQPQHF. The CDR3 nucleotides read TGTGCCAGCAGCGGGACAGGGAATCAGCCCCAGCATTTT.

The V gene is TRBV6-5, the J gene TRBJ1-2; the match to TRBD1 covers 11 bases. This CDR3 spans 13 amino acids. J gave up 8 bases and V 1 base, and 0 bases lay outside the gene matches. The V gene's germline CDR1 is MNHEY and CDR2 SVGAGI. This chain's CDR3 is CASSYWTGGGYTF. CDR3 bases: TGTGCCAGCAGTTACTGGACAGGGGGCGGCTACACCTTC.

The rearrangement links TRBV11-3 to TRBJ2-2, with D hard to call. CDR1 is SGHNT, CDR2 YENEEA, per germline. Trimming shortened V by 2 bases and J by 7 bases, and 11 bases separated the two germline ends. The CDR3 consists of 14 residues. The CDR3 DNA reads TGTGCCAGCAGCTTACACAGTTCCTTCGGGGAGCTGTTTTTT. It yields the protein CASSLHSSFGELFF.

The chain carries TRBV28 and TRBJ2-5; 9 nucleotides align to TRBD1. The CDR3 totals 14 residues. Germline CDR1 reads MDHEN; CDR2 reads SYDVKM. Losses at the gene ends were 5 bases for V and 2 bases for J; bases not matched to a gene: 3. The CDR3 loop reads CASSHGTGQETQYF. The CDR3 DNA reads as TGTGCCAGCAGTCACGGGACAGGGCAAGAGACCCAGTACTTC.

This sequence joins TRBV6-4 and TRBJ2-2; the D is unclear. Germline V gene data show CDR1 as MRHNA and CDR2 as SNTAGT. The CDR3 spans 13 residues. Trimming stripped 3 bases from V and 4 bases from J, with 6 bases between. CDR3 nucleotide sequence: TGTGCCAGCAGTGAGGCAGCCACCGGGGAGCTGTTTTTT. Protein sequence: CASSEAATGELFF.

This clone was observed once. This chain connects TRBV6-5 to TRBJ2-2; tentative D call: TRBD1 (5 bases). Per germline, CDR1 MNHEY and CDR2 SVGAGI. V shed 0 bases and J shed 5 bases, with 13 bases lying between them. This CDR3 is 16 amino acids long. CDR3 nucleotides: TGTGCCAGCAGTTACTCCTTGACAGACTGGACCGGGGAGCTGTTTTTT. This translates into CASSYSLTDWTGELFF.

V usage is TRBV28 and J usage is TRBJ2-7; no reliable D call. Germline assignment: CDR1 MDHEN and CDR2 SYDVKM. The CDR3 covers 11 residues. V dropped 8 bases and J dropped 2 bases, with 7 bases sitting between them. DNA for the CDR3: TGTGCCAGCGGCCGGGCCTACGAGCAGTACTTC. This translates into CASGRAYEQYF.

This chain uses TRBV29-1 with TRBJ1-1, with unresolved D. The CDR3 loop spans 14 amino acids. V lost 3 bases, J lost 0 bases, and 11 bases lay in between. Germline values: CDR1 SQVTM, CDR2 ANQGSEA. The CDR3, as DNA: TGCAGCGTTGATACGGGGTGGGTGAACACTGAAGCTTTCTTT. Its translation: CSVDTGWVNTEAFF.